This entry lists 16 T cell receptor beta chains sequenced from one sample in a study of vaccination effects on CD4 cells after COVID-19. Libraries were prepared by immunoSEQ multiplex PCR; TCRdb keeps only in-frame clonotypes and omits some of them. Of 45,000 to 55,000 clones listed, roughly two thirds are singletons. What these receptors recognize is not known. Having been cultured for about 10 days, the cells underwent CD4+ T cell isolation. The cohort was immunized with two doses of either the BNT162b2 or mRNA-1273 vaccine. The sequencing here drew on CD4+ T cells from PBMCs cultured without peptide, taken after COVID-19 vaccination. These receptors all come from a human donor who received a COVID-19 vaccine.

V is TRBV25-1 and J is TRBJ1-6; TRBD1 is a possible D gene (5 bases). Germline V lookup: CDR1 MGHDK, CDR2 SYGVNS. V shed 6 bases and J shed 7 bases, with 13 bases lying between them. CDR3 length: 14 residues. CDR3 DNA sequence: TGTGCCAGCAGGGCAGGGCCCAGGAATTCACCCCTCCACTTT. Its protein is CASRAGPRNSPLHF.

This clone was observed a single time. This chain joins TRBV2 and TRBJ1-6, with a possible D match to TRBD1 (6 bases). Germline CDR1 is SNHLY and CDR2 is FYNNEI. This CDR3 has 18 amino acids. V dropped 7 bases and J dropped 9 bases, with 28 bases sitting between them. Here the CDR3 DNA reads TGTGCCAGCAACGAGGACAGTATTGTGTTTAAGGTTGCTTCACCCCTCCACTTT. Translation: CASNEDSIVFKVASPLHF. Full variable domain (outside the CDR3, taken from reference TRBV2 and TRBJ1-6): EPEVTQTPSHQVTQMGQEVILRCVPISNHLYFYWYRQILGQKVEFLVSFYNNEISEKSEIFDDQFSVERPDGSNFTLKIRSTKLEDSAMYFCASNEDSIVFKVASPLHFGNGTRLTVT.

The rearrangement uses TRBV19 and TRBJ2-5; 9 positions match TRBD2. Unmatched junction bases numbered 1, after V lost 3 bases and J lost 2 bases. In germline, CDR1 is LNHDA, CDR2 SQIVND (reference sequence). The CDR3 has 14 amino acids. CDR3 residues: CASSMGLAQETQYF. CDR3 coding DNA: TGTGCCAGTAGTATGGGACTAGCTCAAGAGACCCAGTACTTC.

The chain combines TRBV19 with TRBJ2-3; tentatively, D is TRBD1 (5 bases). Deletions cut 7 bases from V and 2 bases from J, with 16 bases between. This CDR3 has 15 amino acids. Germline loops: CDR1 LNHDA, CDR2 SQIVND (reference sequence). CDR3 sequence (DNA): TGTGCCAGTAAATATCAGGGCGTAAACACAGATACGCAGTATTTT. This encodes CASKYQGVNTDTQYF.

The gene calls are TRBV3-1 (or the pseudogene TRBV3-2) and TRBJ2-2, with D possibly called TRBD1 or TRBD2 (6 bases each). V was pared by 3 bases and J by 5 bases, with 13 bases between. Germline values: CDR1 LGHDT, CDR2 YNNKEL (reference sequence). This CDR3 has 15 residues. The CDR3 protein is CASSQRGGRTGELFF. CDR3 DNA sequence: TGTGCCAGCAGCCAGAGAGGGGGGCGAACCGGGGAGCTGTTTTTT.

This chain connects TRBV6-5 to TRBJ2-7; D might be TRBD1 (6 bases). CDR1 is MNHEY, CDR2 SVGAGI, per germline. V lost 4 bases to trimming and J lost 1 base, with 8 bases between them. The CDR3 runs to 13 residues. The CDR3 region has the DNA TGTGCCAGCAGTTTGGGACAATCCTACGAGCAGTACTTC. It is translated as CASSLGQSYEQYF.

This clone showed up just a few times. The chain carries TRBV3-1 (or the pseudogene TRBV3-2) and TRBJ1-2; D is perhaps TRBD1 (5 bases). The CDR3 spans 13 residues. The V end lost 0 bases, the J end lost 5 bases, and 7 bases lay between the germline ends. The germline V gene has CDR1 LGHDT and CDR2 YNNKEL (reference sequence). CDR3 DNA: TGTGCCAGCAGCCAAGATGGGGGATATGGCTACACCTTC. This codes for CASSQDGGYGYTF.

The rearrangement joins TRBV18 to TRBJ1-1, with TRBD1 matching over 10 bases. The J segment lost 1 base and the V segment lost 1 base, leaving 3 bases of the junction unmatched. The CDR3 extends over 16 amino acids. CDR1 KGHSH and CDR2 LQKENI come from the germline V gene. CDR3 nucleotides: TGTGCCAGCTCACCACGACAGGGGGCCACGAACACTGAAGCTTTCTTT. It translates to CASSPRQGATNTEAFF.

The CDR3 sequence: CASSLVGEYGYTF. The CDR3 DNA follows: TGTGCCAGCAGCTTGGTAGGGGAATATGGCTACACCTTC. The J gene is TRBJ1-2, the V gene TRBV5-8; possible D gene TRBD1, 5 bases. V shed 0 bases and J shed 5 bases, with 8 bases lying between them. The CDR3 contains 13 residues. The germline V gene has CDR1 SGHTS and CDR2 YDEGEE.

This sequence joins TRBV10-2 and TRBJ1-2; TRBD1 agrees at 9 bases. Germline-derived CDR1 and CDR2 are WSHSY and SAAADI. Trimming took 5 bases from V and 8 from J; bases not matched to a gene: 12. This CDR3 contains 15 residues. CDR3 coding DNA: TGCGCCAGCAGTTTTACAGGGGGCACTCGTTTCGGCTACACCTTC. Its translation is CASSFTGGTRFGYTF.

CDR3 DNA sequence: TGTGCCAGCAGGAGACAGGGAGGTCAGCCCCAGCATTTT. Protein sequence: CASRRQGGQPQHF. V and J are TRBV6-5 and TRBJ1-5; TRBD1 matches 7 bases. Germline V gene data show CDR1 as MNHEY and CDR2 as SVGAGI. The CDR3 is 13 residues long. V dropped 6 bases and J dropped 6; count of bases not matched to a gene: 5.

V usage is TRBV5-1 and J usage is TRBJ1-2; D gene unclear. This CDR3 has 14 amino acids. Trimming left V 0 bases short and J 2 bases short, with 8 bases between. CDR1 is SGHRS, CDR2 YFSETQ, per germline. The CDR3 coding sequence is TGCGCCAGCAGCTTGGTTCCCGACAACTATGGCTACACCTTC. Its protein is CASSLVPDNYGYTF. Variable domain in full (rest from reference TRBV5-1 and TRBJ1-2): KAGVTQTPRYLIKTRGQQVTLSCSPISGHRSVSWYQQTPGQGLQFLFEYFSETQRNKGNFPGRFSGRQFSNSRSEMNVSTLELGDSALYLCASSLVPDNYGYTFGSGTRLTVV.

The CDR3 protein is CSVAHTEAFF. CDR3 nucleotide sequence: TGCAGCGTGGCCCATACTGAAGCTTTCTTT. This sequence joins TRBV29-1 and TRBJ1-1; D ambiguous. This CDR3 is built from 10 residues. The V gene's germline CDR1 is SQVTM and CDR2 ANQGSEA. V was shortened by 6 bases and J by 5 bases, with 7 bases between the two germline ends. Variable domain in full (rest from reference TRBV29-1 and TRBJ1-1): SAVISQKPSRDICQRGTSLTIQCQVDSQVTMMFWYRQQPGQSLTLIATANQGSEATYESGFVIDKFPISRPNLTFSTLTVSNMSPEDSSIYLCSVAHTEAFFGQGTRLTVV.

CDR3 region: CASSLSGTEAFF. The DNA for the CDR3 is TGTGCCAGCAGTTTATCTGGGACTGAAGCTTTCTTT. The rearrangement links TRBV27 to TRBJ1-1; D unclear. Trimming left V 0 bases short and J 5 bases short, with 4 bases between. This CDR3 has 12 amino acids. The germline V gene encodes CDR1 MNHEY and CDR2 SMNVEV (reference sequence).

Here the CDR3 DNA reads TGTGCCAGCAGCCAAACTGACAGGACCTACGAGCAGTACTTC. Encoded protein: CASSQTDRTYEQYF. The genes are TRBV3-1 (or the pseudogene TRBV3-2) and TRBJ2-7; perhaps TRBD1 as D (6 bases). The germline V gene has CDR1 LGHDT and CDR2 YNNKEL (reference sequence). This CDR3 contains 14 residues. V dropped 2 bases and J dropped 2 bases, with 10 bases sitting between them.

The V call is TRBV10-3, the J call TRBJ1-5, with D tentatively TRBD1 (5 bases). V was pared by 3 bases and J by 0 bases, with 15 bases between. Germline V CDR1 and CDR2: ENHRY, SYGVKD. The CDR3 runs 17 residues. The CDR3: CAISEYLDTDSNQPQHF. The CDR3 DNA reads TGTGCCATCAGTGAATACTTGGACACCGATAGCAATCAGCCCCAGCATTTT.